This T cell receptor beta chain was observed in a study of metastatic and nonmetastatic thyroid tumors. Looking at the study overall: Both malignant and benign thyroid patients supplied peripheral blood and tumor or nodule tissue samples, across which the repertoires of these patients were then compared.

TCRdb reprocessed the PCR reads using MiXCR. This sample has about 38,000 clones, with about 29% found just once. This clone was detected only a few times. Its antigen remains unknown. Thyroid surgery took place with no prior treatment in any patient. Germline V gene sequence: CDR1 MDHEN, CDR2 SYDVKM. V shed 10 bases, J shed 8 bases, and the junction held 9 bases outside the gene matches. The CDR3 is 13 residues long. General study findings and limits: Reported TCR beta diversity, measured in blood and tumor, was significantly higher for malignant thyroid tumors than for benign nodules.

The clonotype was recovered from a male donor with papillary thyroid cancer or a benign thyroid nodule (not recorded which). Some clones in this sample may be carry-over from other donors' samples. The sequencing sample was made of blood. The chain carries TRBV28 and TRBJ1-2, with TRBD1 matching 11 bases. The CDR3 DNA is TGTGCCACCAACCGGGACAGGGGGTACGGCTACACCTTC. Protein sequence: CATNRDRGYGYTF.